The present TCR beta chain was sequenced within a study of T cell responses to AZD1222 COVID-19 vaccine. Turning to the study itself: Pooled in the analysis were second doses at about 4 or about 12 weeks.

General study findings and limits: Most donors were white British, females outnumbered males, and clonal diversity was possibly underestimated. Seropositive status at baseline applied to only five to seven AZD1222 recipients.

Sequencing was performed with immunoSEQ multiplex PCR; in TCRdb, only in-frame clones are kept and a portion is missing. The table has about 120,000 clones, about 85% seen once. In this sample, this clone turned up a few times. Its antigen is unknown. The CDR3 has 14 residues. J lost 0 bases, V lost 11 bases, and 7 bases had no gene match. CDR1 is ENHRY and CDR2 is SYGVKD in the germline V gene. The sample was peripheral blood, taken on day 0 of AZD1222 vaccination. The receptor was derived from an adult in good health. The chain has TRBV10-3 and TRBJ1-5, with 7 bases matching TRBD1. This CDR3 reads CAVGTGDSNQPQHF. CDR3 DNA: TGTGCCGTGGGTACAGGGGATAGCAATCAGCCCCAGCATTTT.